A single sample gave rise to the 4 T cell receptor beta chains below, sequenced in a study of CD8+CD57+ T cells in acquired aplastic anemia. Genomic DNA constituted the template upon which TCR beta VDJ and CDR3 profiling was performed. TCRdb independently ran MiXCR on the reads; one entry per CDR3 protein. The sample shows about 210,000 distinct CDR3 sequences, 34% of them seen only once. Material for sequencing was sorted CD4+, CD8+, or CD8+CD57+ T cells (not recorded which) from PBMCs. All receptors come from a human donor in good health, serving as a control.

This clonotype was detected ten times or more. The chain has TRBV2 and TRBJ2-1; D not certain. Germline CDR1 is SNHLY and CDR2 is FYNNEI. CDR3 size: 14 residues. V lost 4 bases and J 5 bases, leaving 12 bases between the germline ends. CDR3 nucleotides: TGTGCCAGCAGTGGGGTACTTAGGAACAATGAGCAGTTCTTC. The encoded protein is CASSGVLRNNEQFF.

To note about this clonotype: Since a much larger clone is just one base distant, this may be a read error. The chain couples TRBV11-2 to TRBJ2-7; 7 bases map to TRBD2. The CDR3 length is 15 residues. Germline CDR1 and CDR2: SGHAT and FQNNGV. V shed 1 base and J 1 base; nucleotides not matched to a gene: 4. As DNA, the CDR3 is TGTGCCAGCAGCTTAGCTAGCGGAACATCCTACGAGCAGTACTTC. It yields the protein CASSLASGTSYEQYF. The variable domain in full, completed from reference TRBV11-2 and TRBJ2-7, reads EAGVAQSPRYKIIEKRQSVAFWCNPISGHATLYWYQQILGQGPKLLIQFQNNGVVDDSQLPKDRFSAERLKGVDSTLKIQPAKLEDSAVYLCASSLASGTSYEQYFGPGTRLTVT.

The V and J genes are TRBV4-1 and TRBJ1-4; D unresolved. V lost 0 bases to trimming and J lost 10 bases, with 12 bases between them. Germline lookup yields CDR1 MGHRA and CDR2 YSYEKL. The CDR3 is 14 residues long. The CDR3 here is CASSQDRGVGKLFF. The CDR3 bases are TGCGCCAGCAGCCAAGATCGCGGGGTAGGAAAACTGTTTTTT.

A few counts support this clonotype. The chain uses TRBV7-9 and TRBJ1-1; D perhaps matches TRBD1 (6 bases). With 2 bases removed from V and 3 bases from J, the gap between germline ends came to 10 bases. This CDR3 has 14 residues. Germline CDR1 SEHNR, CDR2 FQNEAQ (reference sequence). The CDR3 DNA is TGTGCCAGCAGCTTAAGGGGGGAGTACACTGAAGCTTTCTTT. It is translated as CASSLRGEYTEAFF. The full variable domain, with the rest looked up from reference TRBV7-9 and TRBJ1-1, is DTGVSQNPRHKITKRGQNVTFRCDPISEHNRLYWYRQTLGQGPEFLTYFQNEAQLEKSRLLSDRFSAERPKGSFSTLEIQRTEQGDSAMYLCASSLRGEYTEAFFGQGTRLTVV.